One T cell receptor (beta chain) is described in this entry. What it binds is not known. This CDR3 has 14 amino acids. Looked up from germline, CDR1 is SQVTM and CDR2 is ANQGSEA. Losses at the gene ends were 2 bases for V and 0 bases for J; bases not matched to a gene: 0. The data stem from a study of T cell responses to AZD1222 COVID-19 vaccine. Broader study findings: In the spike-specific TCR repertoire, nearly half reportedly target unmutated variant regions.

Only in-frame clones appear in the TCRdb table, and some are missing; sequencing was by immunoSEQ multiplex PCR. Of more than 95,000 clones in the sample, roughly 92% were seen once. This chain connects TRBV29-1 to TRBJ1-4, with TRBD1 identical over 7 bases. Here the sequenced sample was peripheral blood, taken 28 days after the second AZD1222 dose. The origin of this receptor is an adult who received the AZD1222 COVID-19 vaccine. CDR3 sequence (DNA): TGCAGCGTTGAAACAGGGGCAACTAATGAAAAACTGTTTTTT. Protein: CSVETGATNEKLFF. Drawing the rest from reference TRBV29-1 and TRBJ1-4, the complete variable domain is SAVISQKPSRDICQRGTSLTIQCQVDSQVTMMFWYRQQPGQSLTLIATANQGSEATYESGFVIDKFPISRPNLTFSTLTVSNMSPEDSSIYLCSVETGATNEKLFFGSGTQLSVL.